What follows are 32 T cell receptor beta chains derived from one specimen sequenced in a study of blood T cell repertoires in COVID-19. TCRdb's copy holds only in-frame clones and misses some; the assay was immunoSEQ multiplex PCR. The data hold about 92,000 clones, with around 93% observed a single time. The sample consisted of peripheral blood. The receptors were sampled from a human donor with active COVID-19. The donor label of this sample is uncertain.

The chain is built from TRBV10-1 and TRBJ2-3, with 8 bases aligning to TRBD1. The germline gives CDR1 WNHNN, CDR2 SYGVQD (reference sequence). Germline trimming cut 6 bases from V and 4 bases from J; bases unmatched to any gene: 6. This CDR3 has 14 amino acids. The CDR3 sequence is CASSGQGPPDTQYF. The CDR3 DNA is TGCGCCAGCAGCGGACAGGGCCCACCAGATACGCAGTATTTT.

CDR3 coding DNA: TGCGCCAGCGGTAAGACGGTAGAGGGATCCTACGAGCAGTACTTC. It is translated as CASGKTVEGSYEQYF. The V gene is TRBV5-1, the J gene TRBJ2-7; TRBD2 is a possible D gene (5 bases). This CDR3 comprises 15 residues. Germline values: CDR1 SGHRS, CDR2 YFSETQ. V was clipped by 7 bases and J by 1 base, with 18 bases between them.

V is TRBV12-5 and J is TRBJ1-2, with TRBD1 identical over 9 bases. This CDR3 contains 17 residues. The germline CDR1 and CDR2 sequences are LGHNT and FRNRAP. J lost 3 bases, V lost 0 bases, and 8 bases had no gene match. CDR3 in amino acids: CASGLVRGQGRDYGYTF. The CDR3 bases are TGTGCTAGTGGTTTGGTACGGGGACAGGGAAGAGACTATGGCTACACCTTC. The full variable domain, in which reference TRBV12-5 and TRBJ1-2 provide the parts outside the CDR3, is DARVTQTPRHKVTEMGQEVTMRCQPILGHNTVFWYRQTMMQGLELLAYFRNRAPLDDSGMPKDRFSAEMPDATLATLKIQPSEPRDSAVYFCASGLVRGQGRDYGYTFGSGTRLTVV.

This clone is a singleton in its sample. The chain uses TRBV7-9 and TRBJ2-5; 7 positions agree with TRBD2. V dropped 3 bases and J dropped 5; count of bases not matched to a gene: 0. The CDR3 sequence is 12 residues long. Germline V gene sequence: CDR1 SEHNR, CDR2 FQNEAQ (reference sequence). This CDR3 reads CASSFGGETQYF. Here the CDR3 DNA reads TGTGCCAGCAGCTTCGGGGGGGAGACCCAGTACTTC.

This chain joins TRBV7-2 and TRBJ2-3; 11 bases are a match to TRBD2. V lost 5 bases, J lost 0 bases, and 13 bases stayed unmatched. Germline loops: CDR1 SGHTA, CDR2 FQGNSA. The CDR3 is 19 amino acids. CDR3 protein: CASSRDSGGALSSTDTQYF. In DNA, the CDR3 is TGTGCCAGCAGCCGCGATAGCGGGGGGGCCCTTAGCAGCACAGATACGCAGTATTTT.

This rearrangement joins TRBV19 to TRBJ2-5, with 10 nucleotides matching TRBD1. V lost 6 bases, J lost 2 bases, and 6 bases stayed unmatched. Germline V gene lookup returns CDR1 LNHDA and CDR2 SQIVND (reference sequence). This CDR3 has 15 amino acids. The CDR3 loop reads CASSMDRGVQETQYF. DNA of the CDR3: TGTGCCAGTAGCATGGACAGGGGGGTACAAGAGACCCAGTACTTC.

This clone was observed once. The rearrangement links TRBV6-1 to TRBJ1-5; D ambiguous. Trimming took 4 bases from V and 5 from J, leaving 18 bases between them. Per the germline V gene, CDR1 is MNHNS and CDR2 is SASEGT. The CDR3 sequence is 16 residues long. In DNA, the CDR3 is TGTGCCAGCAGTGTTAATTCGGACTCCCGGGATCAGCCCCAGCATTTT. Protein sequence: CASSVNSDSRDQPQHF.

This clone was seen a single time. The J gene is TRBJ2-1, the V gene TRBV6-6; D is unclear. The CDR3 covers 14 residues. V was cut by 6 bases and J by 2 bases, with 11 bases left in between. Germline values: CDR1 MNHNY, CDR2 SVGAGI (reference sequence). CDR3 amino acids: CASSEWAPYNEQFF. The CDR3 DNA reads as TGTGCCAGCAGCGAGTGGGCGCCCTACAATGAGCAGTTCTTC.

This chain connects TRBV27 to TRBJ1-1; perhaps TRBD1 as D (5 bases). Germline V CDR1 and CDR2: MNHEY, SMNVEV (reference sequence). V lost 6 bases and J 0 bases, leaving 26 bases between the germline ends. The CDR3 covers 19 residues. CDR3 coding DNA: TGTGCCAGCAGAACGTGGGGCAGCGGGGTGGGAGGTATGAACACTGAAGCTTTCTTT. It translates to CASRTWGSGVGGMNTEAFF.

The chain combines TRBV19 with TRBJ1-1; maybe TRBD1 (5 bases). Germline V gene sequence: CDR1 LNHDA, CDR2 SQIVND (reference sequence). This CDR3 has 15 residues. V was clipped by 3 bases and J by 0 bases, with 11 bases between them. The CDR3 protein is CASSIGQIVNTEAFF. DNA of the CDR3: TGTGCCAGTAGTATTGGACAAATTGTGAACACTGAAGCTTTCTTT.

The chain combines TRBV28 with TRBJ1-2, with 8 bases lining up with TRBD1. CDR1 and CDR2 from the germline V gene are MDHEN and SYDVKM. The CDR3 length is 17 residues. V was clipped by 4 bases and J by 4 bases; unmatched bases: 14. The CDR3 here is CASSSVTGRGRPYGYTF. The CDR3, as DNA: TGTGCCAGCAGTTCAGTCACGGGCAGGGGGCGACCCTATGGCTACACCTTC.

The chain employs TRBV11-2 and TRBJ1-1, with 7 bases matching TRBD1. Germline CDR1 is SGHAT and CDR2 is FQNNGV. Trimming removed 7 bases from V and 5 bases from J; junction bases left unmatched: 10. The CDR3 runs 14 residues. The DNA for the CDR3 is TGTGCCAGCACCCAGAGGGGGCGACGGACTGAAGCTTTCTTT. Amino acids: CASTQRGRRTEAFF.

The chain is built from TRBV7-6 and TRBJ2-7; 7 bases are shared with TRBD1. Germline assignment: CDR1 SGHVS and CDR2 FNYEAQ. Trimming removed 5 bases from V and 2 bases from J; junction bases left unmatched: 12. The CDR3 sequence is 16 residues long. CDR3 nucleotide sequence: TGTGCCAGCAGCCCCAGAGGGGACAGTCGACCCTACGAGCAGTACTTC. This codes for CASSPRGDSRPYEQYF.

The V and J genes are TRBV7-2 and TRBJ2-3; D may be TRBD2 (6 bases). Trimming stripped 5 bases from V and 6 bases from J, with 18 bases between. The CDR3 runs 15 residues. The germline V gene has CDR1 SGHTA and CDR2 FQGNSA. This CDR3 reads CASSVQVLAGDTQYF. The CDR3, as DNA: TGTGCCAGCAGCGTGCAGGTACTAGCCGGGGATACGCAGTATTTT.

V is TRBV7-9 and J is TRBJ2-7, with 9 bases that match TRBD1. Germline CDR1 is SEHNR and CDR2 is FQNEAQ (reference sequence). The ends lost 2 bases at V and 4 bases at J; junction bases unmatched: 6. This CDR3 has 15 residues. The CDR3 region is CASSLRQGGWYEQYF. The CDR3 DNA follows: TGTGCCAGCAGCTTACGACAGGGGGGCTGGTACGAGCAGTACTTC.

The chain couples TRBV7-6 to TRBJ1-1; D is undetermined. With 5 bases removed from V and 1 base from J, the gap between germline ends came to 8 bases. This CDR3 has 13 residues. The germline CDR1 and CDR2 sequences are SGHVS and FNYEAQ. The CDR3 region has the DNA TGTGCCAGCAGCACCGGGGAGAACACTGAAGCTTTCTTT. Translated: CASSTGENTEAFF. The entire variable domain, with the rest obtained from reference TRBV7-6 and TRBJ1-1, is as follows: GAGVSQSPRYKVTKRGQDVALRCDPISGHVSLYWYRQALGQGPEFLTYFNYEAQQDKSGLPNDRFSAERPEGSISTLTIQRTEQRDSAMYRCASSTGENTEAFFGQGTRLTVV.

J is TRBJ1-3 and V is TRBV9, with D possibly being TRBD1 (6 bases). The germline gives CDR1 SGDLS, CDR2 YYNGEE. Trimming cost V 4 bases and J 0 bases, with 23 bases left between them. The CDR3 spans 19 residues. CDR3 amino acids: CASSPTTGQPLSSGNTIYF. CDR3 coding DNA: TGTGCCAGCAGCCCTACAACAGGACAGCCACTCAGCTCTGGAAACACCATATATTTT.

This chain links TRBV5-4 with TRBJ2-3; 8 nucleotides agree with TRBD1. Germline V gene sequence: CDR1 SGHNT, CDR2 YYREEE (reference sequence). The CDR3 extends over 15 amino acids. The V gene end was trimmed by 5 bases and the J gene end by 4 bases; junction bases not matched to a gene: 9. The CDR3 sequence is CASSGGRGRADTQYF. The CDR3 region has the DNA TGTGCCAGCAGTGGGGGCAGGGGGCGAGCAGATACGCAGTATTTT.

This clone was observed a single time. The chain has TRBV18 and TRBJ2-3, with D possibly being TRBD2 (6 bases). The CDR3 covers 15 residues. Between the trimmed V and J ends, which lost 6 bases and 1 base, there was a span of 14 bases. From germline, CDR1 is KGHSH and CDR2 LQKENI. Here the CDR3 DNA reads TGTGCCAGCTCCCCTGGGACGGGGGGCACAGATACGCAGTATTTT. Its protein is CASSPGTGGTDTQYF.

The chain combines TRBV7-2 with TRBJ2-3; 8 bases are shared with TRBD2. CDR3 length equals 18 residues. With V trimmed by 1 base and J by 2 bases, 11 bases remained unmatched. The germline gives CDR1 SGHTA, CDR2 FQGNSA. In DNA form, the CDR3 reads TGTGCCAGCAGCTTAGTCCCCTCCGCGGGGGGCCTCACAGATACGCAGTATTTT. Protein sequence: CASSLVPSAGGLTDTQYF.

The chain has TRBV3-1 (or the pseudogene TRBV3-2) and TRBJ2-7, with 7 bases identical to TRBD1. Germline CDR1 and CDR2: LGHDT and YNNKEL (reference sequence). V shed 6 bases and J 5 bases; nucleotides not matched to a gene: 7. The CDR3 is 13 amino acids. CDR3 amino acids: CASSQGVGDEQYF. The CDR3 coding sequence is TGTGCCAGCAGTCAGGGGGTTGGCGACGAGCAGTACTTC.

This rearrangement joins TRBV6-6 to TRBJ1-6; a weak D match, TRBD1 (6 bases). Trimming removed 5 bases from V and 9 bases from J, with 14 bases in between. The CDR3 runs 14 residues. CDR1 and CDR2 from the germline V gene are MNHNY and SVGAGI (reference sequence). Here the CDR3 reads CASSPGGGGSPLHF. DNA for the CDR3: TGTGCCAGCAGTCCCGGGGGGGGCGGTTCACCCCTCCACTTT.

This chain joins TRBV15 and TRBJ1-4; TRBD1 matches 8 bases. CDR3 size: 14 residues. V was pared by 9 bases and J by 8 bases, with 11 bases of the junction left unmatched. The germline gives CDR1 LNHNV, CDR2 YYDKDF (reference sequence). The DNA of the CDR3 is TGTGCCACAAGCGCAGGGGGCATCGAGGAAAAACTGTTTTTT. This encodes CATSAGGIEEKLFF.

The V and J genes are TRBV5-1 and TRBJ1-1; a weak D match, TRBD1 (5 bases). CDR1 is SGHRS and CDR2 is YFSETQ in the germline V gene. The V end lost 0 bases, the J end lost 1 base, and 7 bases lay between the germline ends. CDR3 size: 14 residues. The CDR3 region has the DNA TGCGCCAGCAGCTTGGACAGGTCGAACACTGAAGCTTTCTTT. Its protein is CASSLDRSNTEAFF.

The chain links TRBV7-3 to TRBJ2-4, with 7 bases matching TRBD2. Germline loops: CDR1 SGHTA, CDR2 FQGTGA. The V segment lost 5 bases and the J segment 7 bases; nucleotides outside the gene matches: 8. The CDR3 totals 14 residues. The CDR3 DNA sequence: TGTGCCAGCAGCATACAGCGGGATTTGAACATTCAGTACTTC. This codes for CASSIQRDLNIQYF.

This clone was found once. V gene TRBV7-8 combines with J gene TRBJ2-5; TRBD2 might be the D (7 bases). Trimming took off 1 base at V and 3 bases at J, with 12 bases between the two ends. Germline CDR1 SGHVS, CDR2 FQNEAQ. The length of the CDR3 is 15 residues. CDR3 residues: CASSLDRGAEETQYF. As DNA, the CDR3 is TGTGCCAGCAGCTTAGACCGGGGGGCGGAAGAGACCCAGTACTTC. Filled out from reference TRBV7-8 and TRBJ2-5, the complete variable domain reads GAGVSQSPRYKVAKRGQDVALRCDPISGHVSLFWYQQALGQGPEFLTYFQNEAQLDKSGLPSDRFFAERPEGSVSTLKIQRTQQEDSAVYLCASSLDRGAEETQYFGPGTRLLVL.

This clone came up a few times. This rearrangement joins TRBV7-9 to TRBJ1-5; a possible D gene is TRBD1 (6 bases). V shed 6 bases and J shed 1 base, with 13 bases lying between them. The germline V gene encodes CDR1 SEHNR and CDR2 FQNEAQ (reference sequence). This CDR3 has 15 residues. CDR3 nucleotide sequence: TGTGCCAGCAGTTCCCAGGGGTTCAGCAATCAGCCCCAGCATTTT. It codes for CASSSQGFSNQPQHF.

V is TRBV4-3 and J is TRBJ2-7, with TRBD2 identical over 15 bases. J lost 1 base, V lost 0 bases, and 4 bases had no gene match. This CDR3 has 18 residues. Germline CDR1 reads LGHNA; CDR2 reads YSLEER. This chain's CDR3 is CASSQEGLAGGRSYEQYF. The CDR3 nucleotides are TGCGCCAGCAGCCAAGAGGGACTAGCGGGGGGACGGTCCTACGAGCAGTACTTC.

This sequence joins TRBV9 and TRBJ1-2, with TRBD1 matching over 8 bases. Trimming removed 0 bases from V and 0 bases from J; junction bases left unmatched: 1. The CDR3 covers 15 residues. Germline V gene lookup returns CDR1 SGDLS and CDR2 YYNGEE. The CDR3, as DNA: TGTGCCAGCAGCGTAGAACAGGGGGCTAACTATGGCTACACCTTC. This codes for CASSVEQGANYGYTF.

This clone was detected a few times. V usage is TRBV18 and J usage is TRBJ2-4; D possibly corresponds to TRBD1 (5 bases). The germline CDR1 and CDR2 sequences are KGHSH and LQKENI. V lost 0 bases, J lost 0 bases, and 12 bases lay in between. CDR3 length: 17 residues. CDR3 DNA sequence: TGTGCCAGCTCACCACCGGTGACAGCGATAGCCAAAAACATTCAGTACTTC. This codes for CASSPPVTAIAKNIQYF.

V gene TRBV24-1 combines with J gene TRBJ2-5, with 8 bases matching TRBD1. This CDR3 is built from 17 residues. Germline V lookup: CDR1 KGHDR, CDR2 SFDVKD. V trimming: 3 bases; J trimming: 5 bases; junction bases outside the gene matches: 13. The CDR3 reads CATSDLPGQDAEETQYF. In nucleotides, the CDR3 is TGTGCCACCAGTGATCTCCCGGGACAGGATGCCGAGGAGACCCAGTACTTC.

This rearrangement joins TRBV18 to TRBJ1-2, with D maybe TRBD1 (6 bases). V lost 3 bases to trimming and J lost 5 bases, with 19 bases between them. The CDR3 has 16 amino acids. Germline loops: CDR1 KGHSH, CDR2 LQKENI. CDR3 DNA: TGTGCCAGCTCACCGGCCCGTCCCCAGGGGAGATATGGCTACACCTTC. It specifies CASSPARPQGRYGYTF.